This T cell receptor (beta chain) was profiled in a study of early T cells in non-severe SARS-CoV-2 infection. Study context: Unsorted whole blood bulk RNA was sequenced, with unpaired chains. Findings of the study overall: Reliance on VDJdb matching favored anti-spike CD8 responses; private and CD4 specificities were missed.

The CDR3 has 14 residues. V was shortened by 0 bases and J by 1 base, with 9 bases between the two germline ends. The germline CDR1 and CDR2 sequences are GTSNPN and SVGIG (reference sequence). This clonotype was seen a few times. Its antigen remains unknown. Each cDNA molecule carried a unique molecular identifier. Via MiXCR, TCRdb re-called the 5' RACE reads, giving one row per CDR3 protein. The top ten hold 1.4% of the sample, which has some 85,000 distinct CDR3 sequences, around 13% seen once. This clonotype originated in an adult who was a healthcare worker with PCR-confirmed SARS-CoV-2 infection or an uninfected control (not recorded which). The V call is TRBV30, the J call TRBJ1-1, with a tentative D call TRBD1 (5 bases). The sequenced sample was whole blood. The CDR3, as DNA: TGTGCCTGGAGTGTGGGACCCCCGAACACTGAAGCTTTCTTT. The encoded protein is CAWSVGPPNTEAFF. The entire variable domain, with the rest obtained from reference TRBV30 and TRBJ1-1, is as follows: SQTIHQWPATLVQPVGSPLSLECTVEGTSNPNLYWYRQAAGRGLQLLFYSVGIGQISSEVPQNLSASRPQDRQFILSSKKLLLSDSGFYLCAWSVGPPNTEAFFGQGTRLTVV.